This T cell receptor beta chain was retrieved from a study of OX40 agonist ivuxolimab in advanced cancers. Germline V lookup: CDR1 MRHNA, CDR2 SNTAGT. This CDR3 is 13 amino acids long. V was pared by 11 bases and J by 5 bases, with 15 bases between. Sequenced by immunoSEQ multiplex PCR; TCRdb stores in-frame clones only, minus some. The sample includes some 70,000 clones, about nine tenths of them seen just once. The receptor was isolated from an adult with an advanced solid tumor such as melanoma, head and neck, liver or kidney cancer. The V gene is TRBV6-4, the J gene TRBJ2-2; tentative D call: TRBD1 (6 bases). Sequenced material: CD4+ or CD8+ T cells sorted from blood, taken in a trial of the OX40 agonist ivuxolimab. DNA of the CDR3: TGTGCCGGGGGCAGACAGTCGACCGGGGAGCTGTTTTTT. Translating it yields CAGGRQSTGELFF.